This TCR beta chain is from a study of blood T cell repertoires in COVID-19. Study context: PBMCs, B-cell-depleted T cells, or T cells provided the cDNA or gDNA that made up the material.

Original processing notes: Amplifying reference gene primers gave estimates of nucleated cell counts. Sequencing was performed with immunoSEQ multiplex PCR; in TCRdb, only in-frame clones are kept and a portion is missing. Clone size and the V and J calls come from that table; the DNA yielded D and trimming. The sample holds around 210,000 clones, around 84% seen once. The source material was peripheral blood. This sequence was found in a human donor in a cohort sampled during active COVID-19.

The CDR3 nucleotides are TGTGCCATCAGTGGCGGGTCAACCTCTTACGAGCAGTACTTC. Amino acids: CAISGGSTSYEQYF. This rearrangement joins TRBV10-3 to TRBJ2-7, with D possibly matching TRBD2 (5 bases). V was clipped by 4 bases and J by 4 bases, with 14 bases between them. The CDR3 length is 14 residues. Germline V gene sequence: CDR1 ENHRY, CDR2 SYGVKD.